This is a list of T cell receptor beta chains from one sample in a study of cytomegalovirus exposure and HLA in healthy donors. Generated by immunoSEQ multiplex PCR, the TCRdb table keeps only in-frame clones and is missing some. The sample shows around 62,000 clones, over 70% of them seen only once. The sample consisted of PBMCs. These TCRs come from a male donor in good health and CMV-seropositive. Both conserved end residues are part of each CDR3. The order of the fields is J gene, V gene, D gene, CDR3 length, clone size, CDR3 DNA, CDR3 protein. A D gene is named only where the DNA matches it firmly. Some rows mark clone size as missing; the rest say once, few, many or name a class of expanded clone.

TRBJ2-3,TRBV5-1,TRBD2,17,NA,TGCGCCAGCAGCACGGGACTAGCGGGGGGCTGGGGAGATACGCAGTATTTT,CASSTGLAGGWGDTQYF
TRBJ1-2,TRBV2,TRBD1,14,NA,TGTGCCAGCAGTGGGACAGGGGGGAACTATGGCTACACCTTC,CASSGTGGNYGYTF
TRBJ2-3,TRBV10-3,TRBD1,15,few,TGTGCCATCAGTGGGAAGAAACAGGGGGCGGATACGCAGTATTTT,CAISGKKQGADTQYF
TRBJ2-5,TRBV7-2,NA,14,NA,TGTGCCAGCAGCGTAGCGAGGCAGCAAGAGACCCAGTACTTC,CASSVARQQETQYF
TRBJ2-2,TRBV5-6,TRBD2,15,NA,TGTGCCAGCAGCTCAGCGGGGGGTGTCACCGGGGAGCTGTTTTTT,CASSSAGGVTGELFF
TRBJ2-7,TRBV11-2,NA,14,NA,TGTGCCAGCAGCTCCCAGGGTTCCTCCTACGAGCAGTACTTC,CASSSQGSSYEQYF
TRBJ1-1,TRBV28,NA,13,NA,TGTGCCAGCAGTTTATACAGGAACACTGAAGCTTTCTTT,CASSLYRNTEAFF
TRBJ1-1,TRBV5-6,TRBD1,15,NA,TGTGCCAGCAGCTTTCGGCAAAGGGACAGTCCTGAAGCTTTCTTT,CASSFRQRDSPEAFF
TRBJ2-7,TRBV19,NA,13,NA,TGTGCCAGTAGTATGTTCAGGGCTAGGGAGCAGTACTTC,CASSMFRAREQYF
TRBJ1-1,TRBV5-1,NA,15,NA,TGCGCCAGCAGCTTCATAACAGGGTCTCTTACTGAAGCTTTCTTT,CASSFITGSLTEAFF
TRBJ1-5,TRBV5-1,NA,15,NA,TGCGCCAGCAGCTCGACCGGGGGGAGCAATCAGCCCCAGCATTTT,CASSSTGGSNQPQHF
TRBJ1-5,TRBV7-2,NA,14,few,TGTGCCAGCACAGGGTCGGGGGGAAATCAGCCCCAGCATTTT,CASTGSGGNQPQHF
TRBJ2-1,TRBV4-1,TRBD2,16,NA,TGCGCCAGCAGCCAAGTCGCGGGGGGACTTTACAATGAGCAGTTCTTC,CASSQVAGGLYNEQFF
TRBJ1-3,TRBV7-8,NA,13,NA,TGTGCCAGCAGCTCGCAGGGGCTAAACACCATATATTTT,CASSSQGLNTIYF
TRBJ2-7,TRBV5-6,TRBD2,17,NA,TGTGCCAGCAGCCGCCTGTCTAGCGGGGGGAAACCCTACGAGCAGTACTTC,CASSRLSSGGKPYEQYF
TRBJ1-1,TRBV6-6,TRBD1,15,NA,TGTGCCAGCAGTTACTACGGGACAGGGGGCACTGAAGCTTTCTTT,CASSYYGTGGTEAFF
TRBJ2-3,TRBV9,TRBD2,16,NA,TGTGCCAGCAGCGTGGAAGCGGGGGGGATGACAGATACGCAGTATTTT,CASSVEAGGMTDTQYF
TRBJ2-7,TRBV23-1,TRBD2,15,NA,TGCGCCAGCAGTCATCGTAGGGGCGGGGGTTACGAGCAGTACTTC,CASSHRRGGGYEQYF
TRBJ2-4,TRBV10-2,NA,14,few,TGCGCCAGCAGTGACCCCGGGAATCGAAACATTCAGTACTTC,CASSDPGNRNIQYF
TRBJ2-3,TRBV27,NA,17,NA,TGTGCCAGCAGTTTCCCCCCAGGGGGGTTTGGGACAGATACGCAGTATTTT,CASSFPPGGFGTDTQYF
TRBJ1-4,TRBV25-1,NA,11,NA,TGTGCCAGCTGGGGAGAGGGAAAACTGTTTTTT,CASWGEGKLFF
TRBJ2-2,TRBV30,TRBD1,14,NA,TGTGCCTGGAGTTTTACAGGGGTCACCGGGGAGCTGTTTTTT,CAWSFTGVTGELFF
TRBJ1-5,TRBV4-1,TRBD1,14,NA,TGCGCCAGCAGGGAGCAGGGGGCAGGTCAGCCCCAGCATTTT,CASREQGAGQPQHF
TRBJ1-2,TRBV6-5,TRBD1,14,NA,TGTGCCAGCAGCCTCGGGACAGGGTCGACTGGCTACACCTTC,CASSLGTGSTGYTF
TRBJ2-1,TRBV2,NA,12,few,TGTGCCAGCAGTGGGGTGGGCCATGAGCAGTTCTTC,CASSGVGHEQFF
TRBJ2-3,TRBV10-3,TRBD2,14,NA,TGTGCCATCAGAAGCGGGGTGCGCACAGATACGCAGTATTTT,CAIRSGVRTDTQYF
TRBJ1-5,TRBV10-3,NA,14,NA,TGTGCCATCAGTGAGGGAGTGAGCAATCAGCCCCAGCATTTT,CAISEGVSNQPQHF
TRBJ1-1,TRBV15,NA,13,NA,TGTGCCACCAGCCTTCGAGGGAACACTGAAGCTTTCTTT,CATSLRGNTEAFF
TRBJ2-7,TRBV5-6,NA,14,many,TGTGCCAGCAGCTGGGCGGGGAAAACCTACGAGCAGTACTTC,CASSWAGKTYEQYF
TRBJ2-7,TRBV11-2,NA,14,NA,TGTGCCAGCAGCGCGATTTTCGATTCCTACGAGCAGTACTTC,CASSAIFDSYEQYF
TRBJ1-2,TRBV28,NA,13,NA,TGTGCCAGCATGGGCAGCACTAACTATGGCTACACCTTC,CASMGSTNYGYTF
TRBJ1-2,TRBV18,NA,14,NA,TGTGCCAGCTCACCCCCGGGATTCCTAGATGGCTACACCTTC,CASSPPGFLDGYTF
TRBJ2-3,TRBV7-3,TRBD2,15,NA,TGTGCCAGCAGCTCGAGCGGGGGGCAGGGAGATACGCAGTATTTT,CASSSSGGQGDTQYF
TRBJ2-5,TRBV6-1,TRBD2,13,NA,TGTGCCAGCAGTGGTTGGGGGGGTGGGACCCAGTACTTC,CASSGWGGGTQYF
TRBJ1-5,TRBV27,NA,13,NA,TGTGCCAGCAGTCCCAGTAACCATCAGCCCCAGCATTTT,CASSPSNHQPQHF
TRBJ2-1,TRBV4-1,NA,13,once,TGCGCCAGCAGCCATCGGACAGACAATGAGCAGTTCTTC,CASSHRTDNEQFF
TRBJ2-2,TRBV6-5,NA,12,NA,TGTGCCAGCAGTTACGGGGGGGCGGAGCTGTTTTTT,CASSYGGAELFF